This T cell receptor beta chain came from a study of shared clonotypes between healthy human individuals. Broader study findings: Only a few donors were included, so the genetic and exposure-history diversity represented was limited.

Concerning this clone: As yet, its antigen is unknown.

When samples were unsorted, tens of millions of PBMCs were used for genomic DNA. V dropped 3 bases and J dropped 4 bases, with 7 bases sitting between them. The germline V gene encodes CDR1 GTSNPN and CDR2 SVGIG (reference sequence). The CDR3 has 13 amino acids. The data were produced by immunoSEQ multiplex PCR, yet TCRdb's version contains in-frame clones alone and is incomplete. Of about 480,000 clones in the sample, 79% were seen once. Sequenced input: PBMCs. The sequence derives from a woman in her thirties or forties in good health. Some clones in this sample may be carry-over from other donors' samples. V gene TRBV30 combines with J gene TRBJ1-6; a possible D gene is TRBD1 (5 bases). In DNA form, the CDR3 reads TGTGCCTGGAGAGGGACTTATAATTCACCCCTCCACTTT. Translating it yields CAWRGTYNSPLHF.